The sequence of this TCR beta chain was determined in a study of metastatic and nonmetastatic thyroid tumors. No patient received treatment before thyroid surgery. Germline-derived CDR1 and CDR2 are KGHDR and SFDVKD. Trimming left V 3 bases short and J 5 bases short, with 15 bases between. The CDR3 covers 16 residues. TCRdb re-called the PCR reads through MiXCR. The sample holds roughly 58,000 clones; 4% to 4.5% are singletons and the top ten take around 24%. This clone was recorded many times. The specimen sequenced was blood. The chain joins TRBV24-1 to TRBJ2-2; D is uncertain. The receptor was derived from a female donor with papillary thyroid cancer or a benign thyroid nodule (not recorded which). Some clones in this sample may be carry-over from other donors' samples. The CDR3 protein is CATSDPTASTTGELFF. The CDR3 DNA is TGTGCCACCAGTGATCCCACCGCAAGTACGACCGGGGAGCTGTTTTTT.